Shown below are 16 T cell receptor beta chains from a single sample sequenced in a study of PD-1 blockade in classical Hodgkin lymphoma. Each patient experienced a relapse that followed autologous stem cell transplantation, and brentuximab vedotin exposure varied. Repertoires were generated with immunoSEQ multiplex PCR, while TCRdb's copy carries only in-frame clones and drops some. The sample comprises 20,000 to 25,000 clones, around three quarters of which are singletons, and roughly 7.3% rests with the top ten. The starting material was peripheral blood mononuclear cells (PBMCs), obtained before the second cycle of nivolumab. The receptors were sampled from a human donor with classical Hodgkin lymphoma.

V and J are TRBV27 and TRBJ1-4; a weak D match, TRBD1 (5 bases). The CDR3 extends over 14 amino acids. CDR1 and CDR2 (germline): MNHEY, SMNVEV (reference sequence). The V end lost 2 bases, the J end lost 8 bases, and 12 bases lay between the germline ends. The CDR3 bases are TGTGCCAGCAGTTTAGGGAGGGCAGGGGAAAAACTGTTTTTT. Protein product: CASSLGRAGEKLFF.

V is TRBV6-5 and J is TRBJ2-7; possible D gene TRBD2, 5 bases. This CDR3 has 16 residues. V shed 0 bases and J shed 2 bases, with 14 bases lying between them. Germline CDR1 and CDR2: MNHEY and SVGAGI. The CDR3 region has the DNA TGTGCCAGCAGTTACTCTGAGGGATGGGTAACCTACGAGCAGTACTTC. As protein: CASSYSEGWVTYEQYF.

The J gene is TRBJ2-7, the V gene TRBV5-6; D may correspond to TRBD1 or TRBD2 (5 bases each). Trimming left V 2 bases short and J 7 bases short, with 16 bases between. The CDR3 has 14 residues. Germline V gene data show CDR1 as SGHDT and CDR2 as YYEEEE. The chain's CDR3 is CASSFQGTRGEQYF. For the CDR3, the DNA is TGTGCCAGCAGCTTTCAAGGGACGCGAGGGGAGCAGTACTTC.

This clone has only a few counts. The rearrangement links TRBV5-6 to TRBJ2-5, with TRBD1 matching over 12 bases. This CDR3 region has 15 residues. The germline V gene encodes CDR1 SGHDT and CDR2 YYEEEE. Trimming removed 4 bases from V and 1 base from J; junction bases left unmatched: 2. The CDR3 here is CASSGDRGLQETQYF. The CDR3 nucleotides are TGTGCCAGCAGCGGGGACAGGGGGCTCCAAGAGACCCAGTACTTC.

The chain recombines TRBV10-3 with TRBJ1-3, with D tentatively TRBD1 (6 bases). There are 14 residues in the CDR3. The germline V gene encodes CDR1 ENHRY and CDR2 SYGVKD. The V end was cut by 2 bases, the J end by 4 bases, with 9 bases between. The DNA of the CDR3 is TGTGCCATCAGTGAGGGGGGGCCGGGAAACACCATATATTTT. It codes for CAISEGGPGNTIYF.

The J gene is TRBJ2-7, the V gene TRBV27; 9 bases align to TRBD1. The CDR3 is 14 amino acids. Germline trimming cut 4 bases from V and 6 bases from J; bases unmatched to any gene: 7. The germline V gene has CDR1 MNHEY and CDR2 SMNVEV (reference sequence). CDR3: CASSYAGTGTEQYF. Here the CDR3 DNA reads TGTGCCAGCAGTTACGCCGGGACAGGGACCGAGCAGTACTTC.

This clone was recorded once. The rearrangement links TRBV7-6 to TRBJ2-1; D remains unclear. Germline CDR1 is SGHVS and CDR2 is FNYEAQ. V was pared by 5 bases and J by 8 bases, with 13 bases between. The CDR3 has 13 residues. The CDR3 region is CASSDHLSYEQFF. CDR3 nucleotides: TGTGCCAGCAGCGACCACTTAAGCTATGAGCAGTTCTTC.

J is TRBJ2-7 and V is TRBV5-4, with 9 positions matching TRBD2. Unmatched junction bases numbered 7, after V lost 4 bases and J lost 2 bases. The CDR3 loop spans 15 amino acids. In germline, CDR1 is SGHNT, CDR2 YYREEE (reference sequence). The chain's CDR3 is CASSESGTSTYEQYF. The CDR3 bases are TGTGCCAGCAGCGAATCCGGGACTAGCACCTACGAGCAGTACTTC.

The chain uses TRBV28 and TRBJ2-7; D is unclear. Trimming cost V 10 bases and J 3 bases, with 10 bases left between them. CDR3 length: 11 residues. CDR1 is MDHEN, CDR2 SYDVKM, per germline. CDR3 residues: CATRQNYEQYF. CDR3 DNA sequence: TGTGCCACCAGGCAGAACTACGAGCAGTACTTC. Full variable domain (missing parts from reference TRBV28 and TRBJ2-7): DVKVTQSSRYLVKRTGEKVFLECVQDMDHENMFWYRQDPGLGLRLIYFSYDVKMKEKGDIPEGYSVSREKKERFSLILESASTNQTSMYLCATRQNYEQYFGPGTRLTVT.

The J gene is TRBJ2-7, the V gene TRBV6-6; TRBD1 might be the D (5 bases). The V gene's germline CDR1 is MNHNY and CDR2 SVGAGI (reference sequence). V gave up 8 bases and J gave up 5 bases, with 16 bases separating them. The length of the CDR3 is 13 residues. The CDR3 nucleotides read TGTGCCAGCTCGTGGCAGGGTGTAGACGAGCAGTACTTC. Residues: CASSWQGVDEQYF.

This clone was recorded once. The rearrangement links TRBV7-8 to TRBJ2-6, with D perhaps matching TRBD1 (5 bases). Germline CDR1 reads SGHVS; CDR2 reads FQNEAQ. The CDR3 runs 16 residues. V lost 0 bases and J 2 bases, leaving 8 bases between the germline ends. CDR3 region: CASSLAKGTGANVLTF. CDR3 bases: TGTGCCAGCAGCTTAGCGAAGGGGACTGGGGCCAACGTCCTGACTTTC.

The CDR3 DNA reads as TGTGCCAGCAGTTATAAGGGGCGCGTTGAAAAACTGTTTTTT. Translation: CASSYKGRVEKLFF. V usage is TRBV2 and J usage is TRBJ1-4; TRBD1 is a possible D gene (5 bases). Germline V gene data show CDR1 as SNHLY and CDR2 as FYNNEI. With 5 bases removed from V and 7 bases from J, the gap between germline ends came to 14 bases. This CDR3 has 14 residues. Full variable domain (outside the CDR3, taken from reference TRBV2 and TRBJ1-4): EPEVTQTPSHQVTQMGQEVILRCVPISNHLYFYWYRQILGQKVEFLVSFYNNEISEKSEIFDDQFSVERPDGSNFTLKIRSTKLEDSAMYFCASSYKGRVEKLFFGSGTQLSVL.

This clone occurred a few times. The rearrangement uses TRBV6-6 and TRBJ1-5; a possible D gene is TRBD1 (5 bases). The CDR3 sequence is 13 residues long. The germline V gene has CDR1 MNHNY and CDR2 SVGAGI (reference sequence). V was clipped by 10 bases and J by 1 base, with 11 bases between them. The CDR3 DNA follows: TGTGCCACTCGGGACTGGAGCAATCAGCCCCAGCATTTT. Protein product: CATRDWSNQPQHF.

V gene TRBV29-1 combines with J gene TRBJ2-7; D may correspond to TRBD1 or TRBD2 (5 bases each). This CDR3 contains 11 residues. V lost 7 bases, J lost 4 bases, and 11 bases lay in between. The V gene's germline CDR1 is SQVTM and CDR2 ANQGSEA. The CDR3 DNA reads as TGCAGCGGGGGGACCGCGTACGAGCAGTACTTC. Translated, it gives CSGGTAYEQYF.

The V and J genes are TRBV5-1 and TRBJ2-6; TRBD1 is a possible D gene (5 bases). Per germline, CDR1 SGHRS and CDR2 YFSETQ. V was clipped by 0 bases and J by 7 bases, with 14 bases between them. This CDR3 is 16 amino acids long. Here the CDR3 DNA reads TGCGCCAGCAGCTTGGTATGGACACTGAAAGCCAACGTCCTGACTTTC. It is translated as CASSLVWTLKANVLTF.

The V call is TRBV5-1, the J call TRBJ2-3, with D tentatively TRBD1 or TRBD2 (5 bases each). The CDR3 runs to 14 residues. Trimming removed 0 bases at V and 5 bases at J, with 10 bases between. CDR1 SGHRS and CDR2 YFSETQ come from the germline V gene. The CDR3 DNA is TGCGCCAGCAGCTTGGGAGGGGTGGAAGATACGCAGTATTTT. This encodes CASSLGGVEDTQYF.